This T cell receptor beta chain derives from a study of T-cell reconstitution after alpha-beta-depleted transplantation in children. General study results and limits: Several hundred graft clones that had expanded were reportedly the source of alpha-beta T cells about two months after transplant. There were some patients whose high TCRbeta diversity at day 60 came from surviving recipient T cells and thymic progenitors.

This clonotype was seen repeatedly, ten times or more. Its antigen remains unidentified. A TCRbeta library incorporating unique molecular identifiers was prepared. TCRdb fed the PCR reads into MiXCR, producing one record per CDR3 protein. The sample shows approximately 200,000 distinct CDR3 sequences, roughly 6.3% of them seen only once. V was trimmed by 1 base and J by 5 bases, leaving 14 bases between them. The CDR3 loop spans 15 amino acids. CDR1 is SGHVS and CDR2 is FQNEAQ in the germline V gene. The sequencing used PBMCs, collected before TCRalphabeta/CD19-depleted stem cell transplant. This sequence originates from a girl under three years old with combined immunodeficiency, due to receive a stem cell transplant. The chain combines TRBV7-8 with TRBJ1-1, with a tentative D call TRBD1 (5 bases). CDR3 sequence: CASSLGWGRGTEAFF. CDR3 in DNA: TGTGCCAGCAGCTTAGGGTGGGGTCGGGGGACTGAAGCTTTCTTT.